This T cell receptor beta chain was captured in a study of regulatory T cells. The count of this clone is one. Its antigen is currently unknown. The CDR3 extends over 15 amino acids. Per the germline V gene, CDR1 is KGHSH and CDR2 is LQKENI. V was shortened by 3 bases and J by 5 bases, with 16 bases between the two germline ends. Study-level results: In patients, unique TRB V-J pairs were restricted and V/J usage skewed, especially in Tregs.

The PCR used 52 TRBV and 13 TRBJ primers. Profiled with immunoSEQ multiplex PCR; TCRdb holds only in-frame clones, not every one. Found here are around 15,000 clones, 92% of them singletons; the top ten hold about 32%. The TCR sequence derives from a person aged 18 to 29 with CD3G deficiency. The sample comprised CD8+ T cells sorted from blood. The rearrangement uses TRBV18 and TRBJ2-5, with D maybe TRBD2 (6 bases). The CDR3 nucleotides read TGTGCCAGCTCACCCCGCCGGGGGAGGATGGAGACCCAGTACTTC. Translated, it gives CASSPRRGRMETQYF.